This paragraph reports one TCR beta chain. The clone's antigen remains unknown. Base-call qualities are not available, and no considerably larger clone is one nucleotide away. The data derive from a study of STAT5B mutations in CD4+ large granular lymphocyte leukemia (dated by TCRdb to 2022 to 2024). Notes on the research overall: Among the healthy controls, the CDR3 'QG' motif was associated with a particular HLA allele. The purity of purified fractions was confirmed by flow cytometry on FACSCanto II or FACSVerse to exceed 95% among lymphocytes. The study compared the TCRbeta repertoires of patients with CD4+ T-cell large granular lymphocyte leukemia against the TCRbeta repertoires of healthy blood donors.

The immunoSEQ assay at survey resolution was used to sequence TCRbeta rearrangements from genomic DNA. The authors' analysis ran thus. In the TCR sequencing data, the lowest productive clonotype frequency that could be detected was 2.59 x 10-5. Analyses included only productive TCRbeta rearrangements, meaning complete and in-frame sequences. Sample clonality was computed as Simpson clonality in the immunoSEQ Analyzer version 3.0. Clones were binned by frequency as very rare, small, medium, large (1-20%) or hyperexpanded (>20%). OLGA 1.2.3 estimated generation probabilities, VDJtools produced V-gene circos plots, VDJdb was queried for specificities, and GLIPH identified CDR3 motifs. What TCRdb holds here is the immuneACCESS table cut down to in-frame rearrangements. Part of the clones is not present; checked against another copy, under half of the missing clones reflect an unresolved V gene, and the others are unexplained. V and J calls and clone size come straight from that table; D and trimming were deduced from the DNA. The sample has about 3,700 clones on record, approximately 85% of them singletons. Together, the top ten hold over 2% of the sample.

Sequences SEHNR (CDR1) and FQNEAQ (CDR2) are obtained from the germline V gene (reference sequence). V and J are trimmed by 5 bases and 10 bases, and the gene matches miss 8 bases of the junction. There are 15 amino acids in the CDR3, from cysteine to phenylalanine inclusive. The retained sequence is limited to the CDR3, 45 bases, with the frame set at the first base. The healthy controls were around 40 blood donors, and the buffy coats of these donors were supplied by the Finnish Red Cross blood service. All TCR-sequenced material derived from peripheral blood: patient blood samples and healthy donor buffy coats. Peripheral blood mononuclear cells were isolated by Ficoll-Hypaque gradient centrifugation. CD4+ cells were magnetically purified from the buffy coats of healthy controls. The Gentra Puregene Cell and Tissue kit was used for genomic DNA extraction, and quantification was performed on a Qubit 2.0 fluorometer.

What the research found in general, with its limitations: The data were not HLA-matched, and the higher clonality in CD4+ T-LGLL than in CD8+ T-LGLL could be due to the relatively small sample size. Compared with healthy CD4+ repertoires, CD4-sorted patient repertoires appeared more clonal, and this difference remained even after the putative leukemic clones were removed. TRBV06-family usage was enriched among the top patient clones (8/27) compared with healthy controls (2/35). Each patient's main leukemic clonotypes were private, but roughly a quarter of these clonotypes showed up at low frequency in the non-leukemic repertoires of other patients.

The chain is encoded by TRBV7-9 joined to TRBJ2-5, and TRBD2 aligns with 15 junction nucleotides. This TCR came from a human donor in good health. Material for sequencing was CD4+ T cells from blood buffy coats. At the DNA level, the sequence is TGTGCCAGCAGCCTCAGGACTAGCGGGAGGGTGGACCAGTACTTC. Its amino acids are CASSLRTSGRVDQYF.